The 24 T cell receptor beta chains below come from one sample, sequenced in a study of blood T cell repertoires in COVID-19. Data came from immunoSEQ multiplex PCR; TCRdb stores just in-frame clones and leaves some out. This table has around 290,000 clones, about nine tenths appearing once. The source material was peripheral blood. The receptor source for this set is a woman aged 30 to 39 with COVID-19, enrolled during active disease.

V is TRBV5-1 and J is TRBJ2-5; tentatively, D is TRBD1 (6 bases). CDR3 length: 14 residues. V lost 2 bases and J 2 bases, leaving 10 bases between the germline ends. The germline CDR1 and CDR2 sequences are SGHRS and YFSETQ. In DNA, the CDR3 is TGCGCCAGCAGCTTTGGACAGATTCAAGAGACCCAGTACTTC. The encoded protein is CASSFGQIQETQYF.

The V gene is TRBV6-5, the J gene TRBJ2-1; D possibly corresponds to TRBD2 (5 bases). Trimming cost V 6 bases and J 5 bases, with 11 bases left between them. The CDR3 has 13 amino acids. Germline V gives CDR1 MNHEY, CDR2 SVGAGI. The CDR3 DNA sequence: TGTGCCAGCAGGATATTAGCGAACAATGAGCAGTTCTTC. The encoded protein is CASRILANNEQFF.

This chain links TRBV11-3 with TRBJ2-1; D is unresolved. Germline CDR1 and CDR2: SGHNT and YENEEA. Trimming cost V 2 bases and J 0 bases, with 8 bases left between them. The CDR3 runs 15 residues. DNA for the CDR3: TGTGCCAGCAGCTTATTTTCGAGCTCCTACAATGAGCAGTTCTTC. Translating it yields CASSLFSSSYNEQFF.

The V call is TRBV5-1, the J call TRBJ1-2, with 9 bases that match TRBD1. Germline trimming cut 4 bases from V and 7 bases from J; bases unmatched to any gene: 8. This CDR3 comprises 14 residues. Germline V lookup: CDR1 SGHRS, CDR2 YFSETQ. The CDR3 bases are TGCGCCAGCAGCCCGGAACAGGGGGCGCGTGGCTACACCTTC. Translating gives CASSPEQGARGYTF.

The rearrangement joins TRBV25-1 to TRBJ1-1; D not certain. The germline V and J ends were trimmed by 8 bases and 0 bases, with 10 bases remaining between them. Germline CDR1 and CDR2: MGHDK and SYGVNS. The CDR3 contains 13 residues. Written as DNA, the CDR3 is TGTGCCAGCGGAGGGAGACTGAACACTGAAGCTTTCTTT. Its protein product is CASGGRLNTEAFF.

The CDR3 spells CASSQAVNSPLHF. The CDR3 region has the DNA TGCGCCAGCAGCCAGGCAGTTAATTCACCCCTCCACTTT. The chain has TRBV4-1 and TRBJ1-6; D is unclear. The CDR3 totals 13 residues. V lost 3 bases to trimming and J lost 6 bases, with 6 bases between them. Germline V gene lookup returns CDR1 MGHRA and CDR2 YSYEKL.

This sequence joins TRBV10-2 and TRBJ1-5; D remains ambiguous. Trimming took off 1 base at V and 0 bases at J, with 4 bases between the two ends. CDR3 length: 14 residues. Germline assignment: CDR1 WSHSY and CDR2 SAAADI. In DNA, the CDR3 is TGCGCCAGCAGTGAGTTCAGTAGCAATCAGCCCCAGCATTTT. Its protein product is CASSEFSSNQPQHF.

CDR3 region: CASSLVSGSSTDTQYF. CDR3 sequence (DNA): TGTGCCAGCAGCTTAGTGAGCGGGAGTAGCACAGATACGCAGTATTTT. V usage is TRBV11-3 and J usage is TRBJ2-3; 8 positions match TRBD2. This CDR3 is 16 amino acids long. V shed 1 base and J 0 bases; nucleotides not matched to a gene: 3. The germline V gene encodes CDR1 SGHNT and CDR2 YENEEA. Looking up the rest from reference TRBV11-3 and TRBJ2-3 gives the full variable domain: EAGVVQSPRYKIIEKKQPVAFWCNPISGHNTLYWYLQNLGQGPELLIRYENEEAVDDSQLPKDRFSAERLKGVDSTLKIQPAELGDSAVYLCASSLVSGSSTDTQYFGPGTRLTVL.

The chain joins TRBV6-5 to TRBJ2-1, with D possibly TRBD1 on 5 matching bases. This CDR3 has 13 residues. V lost 6 bases to trimming and J lost 6 bases, with 12 bases between them. In germline, CDR1 is MNHEY, CDR2 SVGAGI. Here the CDR3 DNA reads TGTGCCAGCAGCATCGACAGCTGCAATGAGCAGTTCTTC. Translating it yields CASSIDSCNEQFF.

The chain links TRBV5-6 to TRBJ1-1, with D unresolved. Per the germline V gene, CDR1 is SGHDT and CDR2 is YYEEEE. Trimming cost V 2 bases and J 2 bases, with 10 bases left between them. This CDR3 has 14 residues. The CDR3 DNA is TGTGCCAGCAGCTTTGGCGGGGATAACACTGAAGCTTTCTTT. Translation: CASSFGGDNTEAFF.

The V gene is TRBV9, the J gene TRBJ2-3, with D perhaps TRBD2 (7 bases). There are 14 residues in the CDR3. Germline V gene data show CDR1 as SGDLS and CDR2 as YYNGEE. With 4 bases removed from V and 7 bases from J, the gap between germline ends came to 16 bases. CDR3 bases: TGTGCCAGCAGCCTGGGGAGCGGGACAAATACGCAGTATTTT. It is translated as CASSLGSGTNTQYF.

This chain links TRBV14 with TRBJ2-3; D is possibly TRBD2 (6 bases). The germline gives CDR1 SGHDN, CDR2 FVKESK. The CDR3 runs to 16 residues. Trimming stripped 4 bases from V and 3 bases from J, with 17 bases between. CDR3 DNA sequence: TGTGCCAGCAGCCTCGGGAGTAGAGTTTCAACAGATACGCAGTATTTT. This translates into CASSLGSRVSTDTQYF.

The chain has TRBV6-4 and TRBJ2-1; the match to TRBD2 covers 11 bases. CDR1 is MRHNA, CDR2 SNTAGT, per germline. Trimming removed 5 bases from V and 7 bases from J; junction bases left unmatched: 10. The length of the CDR3 is 16 residues. The CDR3 region has the DNA TGTGCCAGCAGTCCCAATACCGGGACTAGCGGAAATGAGCAGTTCTTC. Its protein is CASSPNTGTSGNEQFF.

This clone was counted once. Other nucleotide sequences in the sample specify the same CDR3. The gene calls are TRBV5-1 and TRBJ2-5; 14 nucleotides align to TRBD2. This CDR3 region has 16 residues. In germline, CDR1 is SGHRS, CDR2 YFSETQ. Trimming took 2 bases from V and 4 from J; bases not matched to a gene: 4. CDR3 in DNA: TGCGCCAGCAGCTTAGGGACTAGCGGGAGTGGAGAGACCCAGTACTTC. Its protein is CASSLGTSGSGETQYF.

This clone was recorded only once. This chain uses TRBV28 with TRBJ1-1; possible D gene TRBD1, 5 bases. Germline V gene data show CDR1 as MDHEN and CDR2 as SYDVKM. The CDR3 consists of 15 residues. The V end lost 7 bases, the J end lost 1 base, and 16 bases lay between the germline ends. The CDR3 sequence is CASTGGANRNTEAFF. CDR3 sequence (DNA): TGTGCCAGCACCGGAGGGGCGAACAGGAACACTGAAGCTTTCTTT.

This sequence joins TRBV28 and TRBJ1-3; 8 bases are a match to TRBD1. J lost 3 bases, V lost 6 bases, and 7 bases had no gene match. Germline V gene lookup returns CDR1 MDHEN and CDR2 SYDVKM. The CDR3 is 15 amino acids. The CDR3 region has the DNA TGTGCCAGCAGCAACCAGGGGGCACGTGGAAACACCATATATTTT. Encoded protein: CASSNQGARGNTIYF.

The chain joins TRBV2 to TRBJ1-1; the D gene is possibly TRBD1 (6 bases). The CDR3 runs to 14 residues. V lost 3 bases to trimming and J lost 3 bases, with 11 bases between them. The germline V gene has CDR1 SNHLY and CDR2 FYNNEI. The CDR3 reads CASSDGGSDTEAFF. CDR3 sequence (DNA): TGTGCCAGCAGTGATGGGGGCTCCGACACTGAAGCTTTCTTT.

As for this clone: An end of the junction does not agree with germline; a read error may underlie this. The rearrangement joins TRBV3-1 (or the pseudogene TRBV3-2) to TRBJ2-7, with D perhaps matching TRBD2 (6 bases). In germline, CDR1 is LGHDT, CDR2 YNNKEL (reference sequence). There are 13 residues in the CDR3. CDR3 sequence: CASSQGGQAGLIF. The CDR3 DNA is TGTGCCAGCAGCCAAGGAGGGCAAGCGGGCCTGATCTTC.

This chain joins TRBV3-1 (or the pseudogene TRBV3-2) and TRBJ1-2, with 9 bases lining up with TRBD1. Germline loops: CDR1 LGHDT, CDR2 YNNKEL (reference sequence). The CDR3 totals 14 residues. V was clipped by 4 bases and J by 3 bases; unmatched bases: 3. Here the CDR3 DNA reads TGTGCCAGCAGCCTCCGGGACAGGGACTATGGCTACACCTTC. Translation: CASSLRDRDYGYTF.

J is TRBJ1-3 and V is TRBV30; D is unresolved. V was trimmed by 2 bases and J by 9 bases, leaving 14 bases between them. The CDR3 is 13 amino acids. CDR1 is GTSNPN, CDR2 SVGIG, per germline (reference sequence). The CDR3 spells CAWSTTSPSTIYF. The CDR3 coding sequence is TGTGCCTGGAGTACTACGAGTCCGAGCACCATATATTTT.

The chain links TRBV29-1 to TRBJ2-3, with TRBD2 matching 11 bases. CDR1 and CDR2 from the germline V gene are SQVTM and ANQGSEA. V lost 2 bases to trimming and J lost 5 bases; unmatched junction nucleotides: 3. The CDR3 sequence is 14 residues long. Here the CDR3 reads CSVEWGTSGDTQYF. The CDR3 coding sequence is TGCAGCGTTGAATGGGGGACTAGCGGAGATACGCAGTATTTT.

V is TRBV4-2 and J is TRBJ1-2; no firm D call. Germline V gives CDR1 LGHNA, CDR2 YNFKEQ. V lost 3 bases and J 6 bases, leaving 11 bases between the germline ends. This CDR3 has 13 amino acids. This CDR3 is CASSHEEPNGYTF. In DNA, the CDR3 is TGTGCCAGCAGCCATGAGGAGCCCAATGGCTACACCTTC.

This clone was seen just once. This sequence joins TRBV6-5 and TRBJ1-6; tentative D call: TRBD1 (6 bases). The germline gives CDR1 MNHEY, CDR2 SVGAGI. The CDR3 extends over 15 amino acids. V dropped 0 bases and J dropped 9 bases, with 12 bases sitting between them. As DNA, the CDR3 is TGTGCCAGCAGTTACTCGTCTACAGGGACTTCACCCCTCCACTTT. Its translation: CASSYSSTGTSPLHF.

J is TRBJ2-1 and V is TRBV19, with D perhaps matching TRBD2 (7 bases). The CDR3 is made up of 15 amino acids. Trimming stripped 5 bases from V and 2 bases from J, with 13 bases between. The germline V gene encodes CDR1 LNHDA and CDR2 SQIVND (reference sequence). CDR3 DNA: TGTGCCAGTAGTTTCGGGGGGCAGGCCTACAATGAGCAGTTCTTC. Its protein is CASSFGGQAYNEQFF.